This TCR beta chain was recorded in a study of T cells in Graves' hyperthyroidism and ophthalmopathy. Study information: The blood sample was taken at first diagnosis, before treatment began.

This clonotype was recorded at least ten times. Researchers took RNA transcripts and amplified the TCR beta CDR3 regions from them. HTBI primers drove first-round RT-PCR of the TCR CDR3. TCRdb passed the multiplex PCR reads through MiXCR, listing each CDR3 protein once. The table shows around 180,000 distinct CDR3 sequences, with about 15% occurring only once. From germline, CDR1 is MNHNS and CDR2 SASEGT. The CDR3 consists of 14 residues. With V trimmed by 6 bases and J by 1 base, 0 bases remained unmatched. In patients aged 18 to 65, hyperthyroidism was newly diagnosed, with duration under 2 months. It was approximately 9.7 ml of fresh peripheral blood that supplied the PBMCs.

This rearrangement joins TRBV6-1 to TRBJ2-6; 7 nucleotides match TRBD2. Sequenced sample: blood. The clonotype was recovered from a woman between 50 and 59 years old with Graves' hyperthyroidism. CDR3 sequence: CASRRGSGANVLTF. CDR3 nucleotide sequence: TGTGCCAGCAGGCGGGGGTCTGGGGCCAACGTCCTGACTTTC.